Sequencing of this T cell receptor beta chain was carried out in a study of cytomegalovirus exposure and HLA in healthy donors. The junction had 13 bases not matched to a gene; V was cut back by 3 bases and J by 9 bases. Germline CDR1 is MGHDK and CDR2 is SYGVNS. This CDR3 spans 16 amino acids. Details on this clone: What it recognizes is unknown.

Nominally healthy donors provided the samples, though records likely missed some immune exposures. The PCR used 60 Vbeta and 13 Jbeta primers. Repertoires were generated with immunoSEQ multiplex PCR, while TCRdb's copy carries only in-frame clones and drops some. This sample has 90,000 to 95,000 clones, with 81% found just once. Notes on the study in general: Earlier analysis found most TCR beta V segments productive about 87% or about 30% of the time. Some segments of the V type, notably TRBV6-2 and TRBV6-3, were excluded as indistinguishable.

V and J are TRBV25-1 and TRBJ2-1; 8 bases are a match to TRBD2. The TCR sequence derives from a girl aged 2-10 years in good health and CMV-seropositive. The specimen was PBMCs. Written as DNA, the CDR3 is TGTGCCAGCAGTGAGAGCGGGGGTCTCCGAACAGGTGAGCAGTTCTTC. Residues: CASSESGGLRTGEQFF.